This TCR beta chain is from a study of PD-L1 blockade in urothelial cancer. Indicated time point: pretreatment peripheral blood. This CDR3 has 16 amino acids. Germline V gives CDR1 SGHRS, CDR2 YFSETQ. Trimming shortened V by 0 bases and J by 3 bases, and 15 bases separated the two germline ends. Produced via immunoSEQ multiplex PCR; TCRdb's table is partial and in-frame only. The sample has about 81,000 clones; around 92% are singletons. The chain combines TRBV5-1 with TRBJ1-2; D gene unclear. The sequences come from PBMCs, collected around atezolizumab (anti-PD-L1) treatment. The sequence was collected from a woman aged 80 or over with urothelial cancer. The DNA for the CDR3 is TGCGCCAGCAGCTTGGAGCGGGGTAGAAGCGACTATGGCTACACCTTC. It translates to CASSLERGRSDYGYTF.